This TCR beta chain was captured in a study of brain metastases from non-small cell lung cancer. Broader study findings: TCR repertoires overlapped largely between brain metastases and matched primaries. Brain metastases had lower T-cell infiltration than primary tumors. Expanded T-cell clones appeared in around 68% of brain metastases over primaries.

With regard to this clone: What it recognizes is unknown.

Assay: immunoSEQ multiplex PCR; the TCRdb copy retains only in-frame clones and omits some. The sample consists of nearly 2,500 clones, about 85% of them appearing once. The CDR3 has 13 amino acids. CDR1 is MNHEY and CDR2 is SVGEGT in the germline V gene. The germline V and J ends were trimmed by 5 bases and 3 bases, with 7 bases remaining between them. The chain links TRBV6-2 or TRBV6-3 to TRBJ2-2; D unclear. This sequence was found in a donor at least 40 years old with non-small cell lung cancer. Specimen: primary lung tumor tissue. The CDR3 loop reads CASSLHHTGELFF. DNA for the CDR3: TGTGCCAGCAGTCTCCACCACACCGGGGAGCTGTTTTTT.